This entry concerns a single T cell receptor (beta chain). Its antigen is undetermined. Exclusion of a patient followed from autoimmune disease history or systemic immunosuppression. The sample is drawn from a study of OX40 agonist ivuxolimab in advanced cancers. Regarding the study as a whole: CD8+ T cells showed, on average, more clonal expansion than CD4+ cells.

Repertoires were generated with immunoSEQ multiplex PCR, while TCRdb's copy carries only in-frame clones and drops some. This sample has tens of thousands of clones, with roughly 88% found just once. The germline gives CDR1 SGHTA, CDR2 FQGNSA. V trimming: 3 bases; J trimming: 8 bases; junction bases outside the gene matches: 10. The CDR3 totals 16 residues. This sequence originates from an adult with an advanced solid tumor such as melanoma, head and neck, liver or kidney cancer. J is TRBJ2-1 and V is TRBV7-2; 10 nucleotides line up with TRBD2. Specimen: CD4+ or CD8+ T cells sorted from blood, collected in a trial of the OX40 agonist ivuxolimab. For the CDR3, the DNA is TGTGCCAGCAGCTTGGTATTAGCGGGGGGCGGTCATGAGCAGTTCTTC. Amino acids: CASSLVLAGGGHEQFF.